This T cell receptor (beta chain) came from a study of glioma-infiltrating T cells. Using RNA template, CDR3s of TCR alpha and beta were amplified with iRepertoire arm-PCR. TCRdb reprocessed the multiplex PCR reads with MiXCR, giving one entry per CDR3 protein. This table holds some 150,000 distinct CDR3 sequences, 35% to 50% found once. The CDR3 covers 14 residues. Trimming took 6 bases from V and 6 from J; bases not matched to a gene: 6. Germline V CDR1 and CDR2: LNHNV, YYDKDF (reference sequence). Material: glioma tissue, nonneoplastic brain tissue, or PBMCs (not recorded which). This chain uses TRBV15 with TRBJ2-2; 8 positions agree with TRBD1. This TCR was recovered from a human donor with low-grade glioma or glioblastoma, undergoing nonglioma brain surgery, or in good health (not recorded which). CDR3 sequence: CATSRDRSPGELFF. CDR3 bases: TGTGCCACCAGTCGGGACAGGTCCCCCGGGGAGCTGTTTTTT.